This T cell receptor beta chain derives from a study of cytomegalovirus exposure and HLA in healthy donors. The study, taken as a whole, reports: A later analysis associated approximately 17,000 TCR beta sequences with HLA alleles at a 0.05 false discovery rate. Later, TCR association rates were found to vary by HLA locus, highest for DRB1 and lowest for HLA-C. Some TCR beta chains (roughly 160 of them) were listed as cytomegalovirus-associated.

Donors consisted of healthy bone marrow donors. CDR1 SGHTA and CDR2 FQGNSA come from the germline V gene. V lost 5 bases and J 0 bases, leaving 11 bases between the germline ends. The CDR3 contains 15 residues. About this clone itself: The antigen is undetermined.

Researchers ran the PCR with 60 Vbeta and 13 Jbeta primers. Clones were read by immunoSEQ multiplex PCR, and TCRdb kept only the in-frame ones, dropping some. Of some 170,000 clones in the sample, over 80% were seen once. This receptor was identified in a girl aged 10 to 17 in good health and CMV-seropositive. The chain is built from TRBV7-2 and TRBJ2-4; the D gene is possibly TRBD1 (6 bases). Material for sequencing was PBMCs. The CDR3 reads CASSPRGIAKNIQYF. The CDR3 bases are TGTGCCAGCAGCCCCAGGGGAATAGCCAAAAACATTCAGTACTTC. Combining the CDR3 with reference TRBV7-2 and TRBJ2-4 gives the whole variable domain GAGVSQSPSNKVTEKGKDVELRCDPISGHTALYWYRQSLGQGLEFLIYFQGNSAPDKSGLPSDRFSAERTGGSVSTLTIQRTQQEDSAVYLCASSPRGIAKNIQYFGAGTRLSVL.